A single sample is the source of the 28 T cell receptor beta chains below, sequenced in a study of Ad26.COV2.S vaccination and SARS-CoV-2 variants. The treatment: around 19 received Ad26.COV2.S at low or high dose, single or two shots; 5 received placebo; per-sample allocation not given. Material that was analyzed had been drawn on day 63 after the first vaccine or placebo injection. Some clones are missing from TCRdb's copy, which holds only in-frame ones; the method was immunoSEQ multiplex PCR. The repertoire holds more than 250,000 clones, with more than 75% as singletons. Specimen: peripheral blood, collected in a trial of Ad26.COV2.S vaccine versus placebo. These receptors all stem from a person between 18 and 65 years old who received the Ad26.COV2.S COVID-19 vaccine or a placebo.

The genes are TRBV10-2 and TRBJ2-2; possibly TRBD1 for D (5 bases). Germline CDR1 and CDR2: WSHSY and SAAADI. The CDR3 covers 14 residues. V lost 7 bases and J lost 0, with 9 bases in between. Here the CDR3 DNA reads TGCGCCAGCATTCAGGGAACGAACACCGGGGAGCTGTTTTTT. It encodes CASIQGTNTGELFF.

This chain joins TRBV2 and TRBJ2-4; 10 bases are shared with TRBD1. The J segment lost 6 bases and the V segment lost 3 bases, leaving 2 bases of the junction unmatched. Germline loops: CDR1 SNHLY, CDR2 FYNNEI. The CDR3 is 14 residues long. The CDR3 loop is CASSDDRGLNIQYF. CDR3 DNA sequence: TGTGCCAGCAGTGACGACAGGGGGCTAAACATTCAGTACTTC.

The rearrangement links TRBV2 to TRBJ2-2, with 8 bases that match TRBD1. V lost 4 bases and J lost 0; bases outside the gene matches: 4. CDR1 is SNHLY, CDR2 FYNNEI, per germline. CDR3 size: 16 residues. The chain's CDR3 is CASSAQGAANTGELFF. Here the CDR3 DNA reads TGTGCCAGCAGTGCTCAGGGGGCTGCGAACACCGGGGAGCTGTTTTTT.

The CDR3 DNA follows: TGTGCCAGCAGCCAAATCAGCGGGAGGACATACAATGAGCAGTTCTTC. The encoded protein is CASSQISGRTYNEQFF. The genes are TRBV3-1 (or the pseudogene TRBV3-2) and TRBJ2-1; 9 positions match TRBD2. CDR1 is LGHDT, CDR2 YNNKEL, per germline (reference sequence). Losses at the gene ends were 2 bases for V and 4 bases for J; bases not matched to a gene: 6. There are 16 residues in the CDR3.

This clone was observed a single time. The chain is built from TRBV19 and TRBJ1-1; D call uncertain. Deletions cut 5 bases from V and 5 bases from J, with 6 bases between. The CDR3 extends over 11 amino acids. From germline, CDR1 is LNHDA and CDR2 SQIVND (reference sequence). This chain's CDR3 is CASSLGTEAFF. The DNA of the CDR3 is TGTGCCAGTAGTCTCGGAACTGAAGCTTTCTTT.

The chain combines TRBV10-3 with TRBJ2-7; TRBD2 is a possible D gene (5 bases). This CDR3 contains 13 residues. Looked up from germline, CDR1 is ENHRY and CDR2 is SYGVKD. Trimming left V 7 bases short and J 7 bases short, with 17 bases between. The CDR3, as DNA: TGTGCCATCACCCCGGGCCCGGGATGGGAGCAGTACTTC. Residues: CAITPGPGWEQYF.

The rearrangement uses TRBV6-4 and TRBJ1-6, with a possible D match to TRBD1 (5 bases). This CDR3 contains 13 residues. The V and J ends lost 2 bases and 7 bases respectively, with 6 bases between them. Germline lookup yields CDR1 MRHNA and CDR2 SNTAGT. CDR3 coding DNA: TGTGCCAGCAGTGACAGGGACAATTCACCCCTCCACTTT. It is translated as CASSDRDNSPLHF.

V and J are TRBV10-2 and TRBJ2-5; 10 positions match TRBD2. This CDR3 region has 15 residues. Trimming cost V 6 bases and J 1 base; bases outside gene matches: 5. In germline, CDR1 is WSHSY, CDR2 SAAADI. In nucleotides, the CDR3 is TGCGCCAGCAGCCCACTAGCGGGGATCCAAGAGACCCAGTACTTC. This codes for CASSPLAGIQETQYF.

The V call is TRBV30, the J call TRBJ2-7; tentatively, D is TRBD2 (6 bases). The CDR3 is 15 residues long. V dropped 0 bases and J dropped 0 bases, with 12 bases sitting between them. CDR1 and CDR2 from the germline V gene are GTSNPN and SVGIG (reference sequence). The CDR3, as DNA: TGTGCCTGGAGTGTAACTAGCCTCATCTCCTACGAGCAGTACTTC. Translation gives CAWSVTSLISYEQYF.

This clone was observed a single time. The chain employs TRBV5-4 and TRBJ2-7; TRBD2 aligns across 8 bases. Losses at the gene ends were 4 bases for V and 0 bases for J; bases not matched to a gene: 6. The CDR3 runs to 15 residues. CDR1 is SGHNT and CDR2 is YYREEE in the germline V gene (reference sequence). The CDR3 DNA reads TGTGCCAGCAGCCTCACTAGCGGAGGCTCCTACGAGCAGTACTTC. The encoded protein is CASSLTSGGSYEQYF.

This chain uses TRBV2 with TRBJ2-7; TRBD2 agrees at 7 bases. This CDR3 region has 17 residues. Germline CDR1 and CDR2: SNHLY and FYNNEI. Trimming took 6 bases from V and 0 from J; bases not matched to a gene: 14. This chain's CDR3 is CASRALVSAGTSYEQYF. The CDR3 nucleotides read TGTGCCAGCAGAGCCCTCGTTTCAGCGGGGACCTCCTACGAGCAGTACTTC.

The chain employs TRBV6-5 and TRBJ2-4; D perhaps matches TRBD1 (5 bases). CDR3 length equals 13 residues. Trimming took 7 bases from V and 5 from J, leaving 12 bases between them. Germline CDR1 is MNHEY and CDR2 is SVGAGI. The CDR3 loop reads CASKVQEENIQYF. In DNA, the CDR3 is TGTGCCAGCAAGGTACAGGAAGAAAACATTCAGTACTTC.

This chain links TRBV15 with TRBJ1-2; 7 positions match TRBD1. Germline assignment: CDR1 LNHNV and CDR2 YYDKDF (reference sequence). The CDR3 has 16 amino acids. J was trimmed by 2 bases and V by 0 bases; bases with no gene match: 6. The CDR3: CATSRDRGQRNYGYTF. CDR3 coding DNA: TGTGCCACCAGCAGAGATAGGGGGCAAAGGAACTATGGCTACACCTTC.

The rearrangement links TRBV12-5 to TRBJ2-2; 12 nucleotides align to TRBD2. In germline, CDR1 is LGHNT, CDR2 FRNRAP. The CDR3 has 16 amino acids. V dropped 5 bases and J dropped 3; count of bases not matched to a gene: 4. In nucleotides, the CDR3 is TGTGCTAGTGGTCTCCGACTAGCGGGGGACACCGGGGAGCTGTTTTTT. Translated: CASGLRLAGDTGELFF.

In this sample, this clone turned up many times. The sample carries other DNA sequences with the same CDR3. The chain links TRBV4-2 to TRBJ2-7; the match to TRBD2 covers 8 bases. The junction had 11 bases not matched to a gene; V was cut back by 1 base and J by 6 bases. Germline V CDR1 and CDR2: LGHNA, YNFKEQ. The CDR3 has 16 amino acids. Written as DNA, the CDR3 is TGTGCCAGCAGCCAAGCGCCAGCGGGAGAGGTGGGCGAGCAGTACTTC. Protein: CASSQAPAGEVGEQYF.

The genes are TRBV28 and TRBJ1-5; D is perhaps TRBD1 (5 bases). CDR3 length equals 14 residues. The germline CDR1 and CDR2 sequences are MDHEN and SYDVKM. The ends were cut back, 2 bases at V and 9 bases at J, with 14 bases in the middle. DNA for the CDR3: TGTGCCAGCAGTTTAAGGTCCCAGGGCTCGCCCCAGCATTTT. Translation gives CASSLRSQGSPQHF. The full variable domain, in which reference TRBV28 and TRBJ1-5 provide the parts outside the CDR3, is DVKVTQSSRYLVKRTGEKVFLECVQDMDHENMFWYRQDPGLGLRLIYFSYDVKMKEKGDIPEGYSVSREKKERFSLILESASTNQTSMYLCASSLRSQGSPQHFGDGTRLSIL.

The chain is built from TRBV7-6 and TRBJ2-1; D not certain. Per germline, CDR1 SGHVS and CDR2 FNYEAQ. V lost 5 bases to trimming and J lost 4 bases, with 15 bases between them. This CDR3 has 15 amino acids. The CDR3 region is CASSVYQTPYNEQFF. The CDR3, as DNA: TGTGCCAGCAGCGTTTACCAAACCCCTTACAATGAGCAGTTCTTC.

This sequence joins TRBV7-2 and TRBJ2-1; no definite D call. Trimming left V 3 bases short and J 6 bases short, with 15 bases between. This CDR3 has 15 residues. Germline CDR1 and CDR2: SGHTA and FQGNSA. The CDR3 here is CASSFSRVRGNEQFF. CDR3 DNA sequence: TGTGCCAGCAGCTTTTCTCGGGTACGAGGCAATGAGCAGTTCTTC.

This sequence joins TRBV5-1 and TRBJ1-2; maybe TRBD1 (6 bases). Germline assignment: CDR1 SGHRS and CDR2 YFSETQ. The V and J ends lost 2 bases and 0 bases respectively, with 14 bases between them. This CDR3 contains 16 residues. CDR3 protein: CASSLFRDNPNYGYTF. The DNA of the CDR3 is TGCGCCAGCAGCTTATTCAGGGACAACCCTAACTATGGCTACACCTTC.

V is TRBV2 and J is TRBJ2-1; 13 nucleotides line up with TRBD2. Trimming took 6 bases from V and 8 from J; bases not matched to a gene: 7. The germline gives CDR1 SNHLY, CDR2 FYNNEI. CDR3 length: 15 amino acids. CDR3 sequence reads: CASRGTSGIGDEQFF. The CDR3 nucleotides are TGTGCCAGCAGGGGGACTAGCGGGATTGGGGATGAGCAGTTCTTC. The complete variable domain, with remaining parts taken from reference TRBV2 and TRBJ2-1, reads EPEVTQTPSHQVTQMGQEVILRCVPISNHLYFYWYRQILGQKVEFLVSFYNNEISEKSEIFDDQFSVERPDGSNFTLKIRSTKLEDSAMYFCASRGTSGIGDEQFFGPGTRLTVL.

This clone was counted only a few times. The chain combines TRBV5-4 with TRBJ1-2; TRBD1 might be the D (5 bases). Germline loops: CDR1 SGHNT, CDR2 YYREEE (reference sequence). Trimming pared 2 bases from V and 1 base from J, leaving 12 bases between. This CDR3 is built from 15 residues. The CDR3 DNA sequence: TGTGCCAGCAGCTTTGGGGGGGAGCGTAACTATGGCTACACCTTC. Its protein product is CASSFGGERNYGYTF. Using reference TRBV5-4 and TRBJ1-2 for the parts outside the CDR3, the full variable domain is ETGVTQSPTHLIKTRGQQVTLRCSSQSGHNTVSWYQQALGQGPQFIFQYYREEENGRGNFPPRFSGLQFPNYSSELNVNALELDDSALYLCASSFGGERNYGYTFGSGTRLTVV.

The chain links TRBV20-1 to TRBJ2-2, with 11 bases matching TRBD2. CDR1 is DFQATT, CDR2 SNEGSKA, per germline (reference sequence). This CDR3 is built from 16 residues. Trimming cost V 3 bases and J 5 bases; bases outside gene matches: 8. CDR3 protein: CSASRSGRARTGELFF. In DNA, the CDR3 is TGCAGTGCTAGTCGTAGCGGGAGGGCCCGGACCGGGGAGCTGTTTTTT.

The V gene is TRBV10-3, the J gene TRBJ2-1, with D tentatively TRBD1 (6 bases). Germline V gene sequence: CDR1 ENHRY, CDR2 SYGVKD. CDR3 length equals 12 residues. V lost 6 bases to trimming and J lost 7 bases, with 10 bases between them. CDR3 coding DNA: TGTGCCATCAGCCTCAGGGGAAATGAGCAGTTCTTC. Encoded protein: CAISLRGNEQFF.

V is TRBV6-1 and J is TRBJ1-1; D gene ambiguous. Deletions cut 1 base from V and 0 bases from J, with 9 bases between. CDR3 length: 15 residues. CDR1 and CDR2 (germline): MNHNS, SASEGT. The CDR3 nucleotides read TGTGCCAGCAGTGAAGGTATGTTCATGAACACTGAAGCTTTCTTT. Translating it yields CASSEGMFMNTEAFF.

The chain recombines TRBV29-1 with TRBJ2-3; TRBD2 matches 7 bases. Germline-derived CDR1 and CDR2 are SQVTM and ANQGSEA. The CDR3 has 13 amino acids. J lost 4 bases, V lost 6 bases, and 7 bases had no gene match. CDR3 nucleotides: TGCAGCGTCCGGCGGGAGATCTCAGATACGCAGTATTTT. Residues: CSVRREISDTQYF.

The genes are TRBV10-1 and TRBJ2-7; D remains unclear. CDR1 WNHNN and CDR2 SYGVQD come from the germline V gene (reference sequence). The CDR3 extends over 11 amino acids. Trimming removed 3 bases at V and 5 bases at J, with 5 bases between. The CDR3 sequence: CASSDQNEQYF. The DNA of the CDR3 is TGCGCCAGCAGTGACCAGAACGAGCAGTACTTC.

The genes are TRBV10-1 and TRBJ2-5; 7 bases are a match to TRBD2. The CDR3 covers 16 residues. J gave up 5 bases and V 3 bases, and 12 bases lay outside the gene matches. Germline CDR1 and CDR2: WNHNN and SYGVQD (reference sequence). The CDR3 sequence is CASSDRSGGRYETQYF. DNA of the CDR3: TGCGCCAGCAGTGACCGGTCCGGCGGGAGATACGAGACCCAGTACTTC.

In this sample, this clone turned up once. At one of its ends the junction is not consistent with the germline gene, which may arise from a read error. CDR3 amino acids: CASSIDGGRDRSF. The CDR3 region has the DNA TGTGCCAGTAGTATAGATGGAGGTAGGGACAGAAGTTTT. The chain combines TRBV19 with TRBJ1-4, with 7 nucleotides matching TRBD1. CDR1 is LNHDA, CDR2 SQIVND, per germline (reference sequence). The CDR3 extends over 13 amino acids. The full variable domain, in which reference TRBV19 and TRBJ1-4 provide the parts outside the CDR3, is DGGITQSPKYLFRKEGQNVTLSCEQNLNHDAMYWYRQDPGQGLRLIYYSQIVNDFQKGDIAEGYSVSREKKESFPLTVTSAQKNPTAFYLCASSIDGGRDRSFGSGTQLSVL.